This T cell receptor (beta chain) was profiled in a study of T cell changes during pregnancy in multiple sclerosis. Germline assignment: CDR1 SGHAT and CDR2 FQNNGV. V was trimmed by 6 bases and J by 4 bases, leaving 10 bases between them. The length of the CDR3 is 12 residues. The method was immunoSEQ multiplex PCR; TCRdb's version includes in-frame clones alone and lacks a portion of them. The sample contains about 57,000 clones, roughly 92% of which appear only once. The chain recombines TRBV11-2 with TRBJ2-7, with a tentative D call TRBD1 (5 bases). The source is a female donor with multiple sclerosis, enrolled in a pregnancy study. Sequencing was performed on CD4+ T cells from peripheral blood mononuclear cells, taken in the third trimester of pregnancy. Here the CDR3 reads CASRSGPYEQYF. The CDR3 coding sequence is TGTGCCAGCAGATCAGGGCCATACGAGCAGTACTTC.